These 18 T cell receptor beta chains came from one sample sequenced in a study of a mutant IDH1 vaccine in newly diagnosed glioma. Their cognate antigens are unknown. Clones were read by immunoSEQ multiplex PCR, and TCRdb kept only the in-frame ones, dropping some. The sample has tens of thousands of clones, 70% to 90% seen once; the top ten hold roughly 4%. As to time point: week 23, last vaccination. The study gave 300 ug of mutant IDH1 20-mer peptide per vaccine dose, with topical imiquimod. This material consisted of PBMCs, taken from a glioma patient whose treatment included an IDH1 peptide vaccine. The origin of the receptors is a young man with glioma.

This chain links TRBV2 with TRBJ1-4; D is ambiguous. The CDR3 is 11 amino acids. Germline V gene sequence: CDR1 SNHLY, CDR2 FYNNEI. V lost 3 bases, J lost 8 bases, and 4 bases lay in between. CDR3: CASSEREKLFF. The CDR3 nucleotides read TGTGCCAGCAGTGAGAGGGAAAAACTGTTTTTT.

V gene TRBV6-1 combines with J gene TRBJ1-6; D is ambiguous. Per the germline V gene, CDR1 is MNHNS and CDR2 is SASEGT. The germline V and J ends were trimmed by 2 bases and 6 bases, with 11 bases remaining between them. The length of the CDR3 is 15 residues. The CDR3 sequence: CASSEWGALNSPLHF. The CDR3 DNA sequence: TGTGCCAGCAGTGAATGGGGAGCCCTTAATTCACCCCTCCACTTT.

The chain joins TRBV11-2 to TRBJ1-2, with a weak D call TRBD1 (5 bases). The CDR3 is 17 amino acids. V lost 5 bases to trimming and J lost 4 bases, with 23 bases between them. Germline-derived CDR1 and CDR2 are SGHAT and FQNNGV. This CDR3 reads CASSHHRGPRRVYGYTF. The CDR3 DNA sequence: TGTGCCAGCAGCCACCACCGGGGCCCCCGTCGGGTCTATGGCTACACCTTC.

The CDR3 DNA follows: TGTGCCAGCTCACCGGGGCGCCAGATGAACACTGAAGCTTTCTTT. Translation: CASSPGRQMNTEAFF. The J gene is TRBJ1-1, the V gene TRBV18; D might be TRBD1 (5 bases). V was clipped by 3 bases and J by 0 bases, with 11 bases between them. Germline lookup yields CDR1 KGHSH and CDR2 LQKENI. The CDR3 consists of 15 residues.

This rearrangement joins TRBV6-1 to TRBJ2-5; no clear D gene. Trimming took off 1 base at V and 4 bases at J, with 10 bases between the two ends. The germline CDR1 and CDR2 sequences are MNHNS and SASEGT. This CDR3 has 14 residues. CDR3 nucleotides: TGTGCCAGCAGTGAAGGGGTGTTCGGAGAGACCCAGTACTTC. It is translated as CASSEGVFGETQYF.

This clone showed up just a few times. The V call is TRBV5-8, the J call TRBJ1-2; a possible D gene is TRBD1 (6 bases). The CDR3 contains 14 residues. CDR1 is SGHTS, CDR2 YDEGEE, per germline. V shed 3 bases and J shed 6 bases, with 15 bases lying between them. This CDR3 is CASSWGGGSHGYTF. The CDR3 coding sequence is TGTGCCAGCAGCTGGGGAGGGGGTAGCCATGGCTACACCTTC.

This sequence joins TRBV7-9 and TRBJ1-1; 8 positions match TRBD1. This CDR3 spans 13 amino acids. CDR1 SEHNR and CDR2 FQNEAQ come from the germline V gene (reference sequence). The V segment lost 5 bases and the J segment 11 bases; nucleotides outside the gene matches: 10. DNA for the CDR3: TGTGCCAGCAGCCTACCGTGGACAGGGCCGGCTTTCTTT. This sequence encodes CASSLPWTGPAFF. The whole variable domain, remainder taken from reference TRBV7-9 and TRBJ1-1, is DTGVSQNPRHKITKRGQNVTFRCDPISEHNRLYWYRQTLGQGPEFLTYFQNEAQLEKSRLLSDRFSAERPKGSFSTLEIQRTEQGDSAMYLCASSLPWTGPAFFGQGTRLTVV.

The gene calls are TRBV2 and TRBJ2-5; TRBD2 aligns across 11 bases. Germline values: CDR1 SNHLY, CDR2 FYNNEI. The CDR3 runs to 15 residues. The V segment lost 6 bases and the J segment 2 bases; nucleotides outside the gene matches: 5. DNA of the CDR3: TGTGCCAGCAGAGATACTAGCGGGGGTCAAGAGACCCAGTACTTC. It yields the protein CASRDTSGGQETQYF. The full variable domain, completed using reference TRBV2 and TRBJ2-5, is EPEVTQTPSHQVTQMGQEVILRCVPISNHLYFYWYRQILGQKVEFLVSFYNNEISEKSEIFDDQFSVERPDGSNFTLKIRSTKLEDSAMYFCASRDTSGGQETQYFGPGTRLLVL.

This clone was counted a few times. The CDR3 here is CASSSGGLGAFF. CDR3 in DNA: TGCGCCAGCAGCTCCGGGGGCCTTGGAGCTTTCTTT. The chain uses TRBV5-1 and TRBJ1-1, with a tentative D call TRBD1 (6 bases). Trimming cost V 3 bases and J 10 bases, with 13 bases left between them. Germline CDR1 SGHRS, CDR2 YFSETQ. The CDR3 covers 12 residues. Supplemented by reference TRBV5-1 and TRBJ1-1, the full variable domain reads KAGVTQTPRYLIKTRGQQVTLSCSPISGHRSVSWYQQTPGQGLQFLFEYFSETQRNKGNFPGRFSGRQFSNSRSEMNVSTLELGDSALYLCASSSGGLGAFFGQGTRLTVV.

V gene TRBV5-1 combines with J gene TRBJ1-4; 9 bases align to TRBD1. After removal of 2 bases from V and 7 bases from J, the junction contained 3 bases not matched to a gene. The germline V gene has CDR1 SGHRS and CDR2 YFSETQ. The CDR3 extends over 14 amino acids. In DNA form, the CDR3 reads TGCGCCAGCAGCTTCGGGACAGGGAGTGAAAAACTGTTTTTT. It specifies CASSFGTGSEKLFF.

The chain uses TRBV7-8 and TRBJ1-2; TRBD1 might be the D (6 bases). Per the germline V gene, CDR1 is SGHVS and CDR2 is FQNEAQ. The CDR3 is made up of 14 amino acids. The V end was cut by 2 bases, the J end by 7 bases, with 14 bases between. CDR3 amino acids: CASSLSDRRSGYTF. DNA of the CDR3: TGTGCCAGCAGCTTATCGGACAGAAGGTCTGGCTACACCTTC.

The chain couples TRBV19 to TRBJ1-1, with a weak D call TRBD1 (6 bases). The CDR3 is made up of 14 amino acids. Germline lookup yields CDR1 LNHDA and CDR2 SQIVND (reference sequence). The V end lost 3 bases, the J end lost 0 bases, and 8 bases lay between the germline ends. DNA of the CDR3: TGTGCCAGTAGTATGCACAGGGTGAACACTGAAGCTTTCTTT. Protein sequence: CASSMHRVNTEAFF.

This rearrangement joins TRBV28 to TRBJ1-1; D unresolved. The CDR3 has 14 residues. The germline CDR1 and CDR2 sequences are MDHEN and SYDVKM. The ends were cut back, 2 bases at V and 6 bases at J, with 13 bases in the middle. As DNA, the CDR3 is TGTGCCAGCAGTTTAATCCGCAGGTCGCCTGAAGCTTTCTTT. Translating gives CASSLIRRSPEAFF.

V is TRBV9 and J is TRBJ2-2; D tentatively fits TRBD1 or TRBD2 (6 bases each). The CDR3 has 15 residues. Trimming shortened V by 4 bases and J by 7 bases, and 17 bases separated the two germline ends. The germline gives CDR1 SGDLS, CDR2 YYNGEE. CDR3 in DNA: TGTGCCAGCAGCCCCAGGGGACTCAGCCTCGGGGAGCTGTTTTTT. Translation: CASSPRGLSLGELFF.

J is TRBJ1-6 and V is TRBV5-5, with a tentative D call TRBD1 (5 bases). Trimming left V 5 bases short and J 7 bases short, with 19 bases between. The CDR3 spans 16 residues. Germline V gives CDR1 SGHKS, CDR2 YYEKEE (reference sequence). The CDR3 here is CASRPPGQGLNSPLHF. For the CDR3, the DNA is TGTGCCAGCAGACCCCCTGGGCAGGGCCTCAATTCACCCCTCCACTTT.

This clone was recorded once. This chain links TRBV12-2 with TRBJ1-5. TRBV12-2 is reported as a pseudogene. The CDR3 has 17 residues. The CDR3 reads CASRLGRSGPSNQPQHF. The CDR3 region has the DNA TGTGCAAGTCGCTTAGGTCGTTCCGGGCCTAGCAATCAGCCCCAGCATTTT.

The chain recombines TRBV29-1 with TRBJ2-2; 13 nucleotides align to TRBD2. V gave up 7 bases and J gave up 1 base; unmatched junction bases: 3. The CDR3 sequence is 15 residues long. Germline CDR1 reads SQVTM; CDR2 reads ANQGSEA. CDR3: CSARTSGGNTGELFF. CDR3 DNA: TGCAGCGCCCGGACTAGCGGGGGGAACACCGGGGAGCTGTTTTTT.

This chain uses TRBV10-3 with TRBJ1-2; a weak D match, TRBD1 (6 bases). Germline loops: CDR1 ENHRY, CDR2 SYGVKD. V lost 6 bases and J 6 bases, leaving 14 bases between the germline ends. The CDR3 is 13 amino acids. The CDR3 reads CAISAGQGNGYTF. CDR3 sequence (DNA): TGTGCCATCAGCGCCGGGCAGGGGAATGGCTACACCTTC.